Sequencing of this TCR beta chain was carried out in a study of blood T cell repertoires in COVID-19. Under the authors' procedure: Estimates of nucleated cell counts were drawn from the amplification of reference gene primers. Method: immunoSEQ multiplex PCR; TCRdb's copy keeps in-frame clones and lacks some. V and J calls and clone size are given by that table; D and trimming were obtained from the DNA. In the table there are just over 300,000 clones, 90% of which are singletons. The CDR3 contains 12 residues. CDR1 KGHSH and CDR2 LQKENI come from the germline V gene. Trimming left V 3 bases short and J 4 bases short, with 6 bases between. Living in roughly 25 US areas, the participants were between roughly 18 and 89 years of age. Categorization into cohorts depended on clinical history that participants reported.

The specimen was PBMCs or T cells enriched from blood (not recorded which). The clonotype comes from a woman younger than 35 with acute COVID-19. The rearrangement joins TRBV18 to TRBJ2-5; D gene ambiguous. For the CDR3, the DNA is TGTGCCAGCTCACCTAATCCAGAGACCCAGTACTTC. This gives the protein CASSPNPETQYF.